This T cell receptor (beta chain) was observed in a study of blood T cells in healthy people across ages. The second PCR ran roughly 6 to 12 cycles with a sample-barcoded 5' primer and J-beta primers. TCRdb independently ran MiXCR on the 5' RACE reads; one entry per CDR3 protein. The sample has over 700,000 distinct CDR3 sequences, about 53% seen once. On this clonotype itself: Its antigen is not identified.

Peripheral blood was drawn, about 10 milliliters per donor. Researchers report isolating at least 7 million PBMCs per sample. Study findings and constraints: Naive T cell percentage showed a strong correlation with the diversity of TCR beta. TCR beta diversity, measured per million T cells, fell in a roughly linear way with age.

This CDR3 is built from 14 residues. Per germline, CDR1 SGDLS and CDR2 YYNGEE. Trimming shortened V by 0 bases and J by 8 bases, and 12 bases separated the two germline ends. V is TRBV9 and J is TRBJ2-1; a possible D gene is TRBD2 (5 bases). The receptor was derived from a man of 80 years or more in good health. Source material: blood. The CDR3: CASSVVDLRDEQFF. As DNA, the CDR3 is TGTGCCAGCAGCGTAGTGGACCTGAGGGATGAGCAGTTCTTC.